Shown below are 20 T cell receptor beta chains from a single sample sequenced in a study of shared clonotypes between healthy human individuals. Assay used: immunoSEQ multiplex PCR; TCRdb lists only in-frame clones, some missing. The table lists 490,000 or so clones, around 80% of them singletons, with less than 15% in the top ten. The sample comprised PBMCs. These receptors were taken from a woman aged 40 to 50 in good health. Some clones in this sample may be carry-over from other donors' samples.

The chain has TRBV27 and TRBJ2-5; unclear D gene. Germline-derived CDR1 and CDR2 are MNHEY and SMNVEV (reference sequence). This CDR3 comprises 14 residues. V was trimmed by 6 bases and J by 1 base, leaving 12 bases between them. CDR3 coding DNA: TGTGCCAGCAGGAAACACGGGTTCCAAGAGACCCAGTACTTC. It is translated as CASRKHGFQETQYF.

This chain uses TRBV19 with TRBJ2-1; possible D gene TRBD2, 6 bases. Trimming stripped 3 bases from V and 0 bases from J, with 12 bases between. The V gene's germline CDR1 is LNHDA and CDR2 SQIVND (reference sequence). The CDR3 totals 16 residues. CDR3 in DNA: TGTGCCAGTAGTATCCTAGCGCAGAGCTCCTACAATGAGCAGTTCTTC. Protein: CASSILAQSSYNEQFF.

The chain has TRBV4-3 and TRBJ1-3; D uncertain. This CDR3 has 16 amino acids. Germline CDR1 reads LGHNA; CDR2 reads YSLEER. The ends were cut back, 1 base at V and 0 bases at J, with 10 bases in the middle. The CDR3 reads CASSQVAGLSGNTIYF. DNA of the CDR3: TGCGCCAGCAGCCAAGTGGCAGGTCTCTCTGGAAACACCATATATTTT.

The chain employs TRBV19 and TRBJ2-3, with D maybe TRBD2 (6 bases). The germline V gene encodes CDR1 LNHDA and CDR2 SQIVND (reference sequence). The CDR3 runs 15 residues. Between the trimmed V and J ends, which lost 6 bases and 0 bases, there was a span of 13 bases. The chain's CDR3 is CASRGGAPSTDTQYF. The CDR3 DNA reads TGTGCCAGTAGGGGCGGGGCCCCTAGCACAGATACGCAGTATTTT.

V gene TRBV14 combines with J gene TRBJ1-4, with 9 nucleotides matching TRBD1. V trimming: 1 base; J trimming: 8 bases; junction bases outside the gene matches: 5. CDR3 length: 15 residues. Germline CDR1 and CDR2: SGHDN and FVKESK. CDR3 loop: CASSQAGTGREKLFF. For the CDR3, the DNA is TGTGCCAGCAGCCAAGCCGGGACAGGGCGCGAAAAACTGTTTTTT. The full variable domain, with the rest looked up from reference TRBV14 and TRBJ1-4, is EAGVTQFPSHSVIEKGQTVTLRCDPISGHDNLYWYRRVMGKEIKFLLHFVKESKQDESGMPNNRFLAERTGGTYSTLKVQPAELEDSGVYFCASSQAGTGREKLFFGSGTQLSVL.

This sequence joins TRBV19 and TRBJ1-2; D ambiguous. There are 13 residues in the CDR3. With 2 bases removed from V and 7 bases from J, the gap between germline ends came to 11 bases. Germline CDR1 reads LNHDA; CDR2 reads SQIVND (reference sequence). CDR3 coding DNA: TGTGCCAGTAGTATATCGACGGCCTCTGGCTACACCTTC. Its protein product is CASSISTASGYTF.

The chain links TRBV5-1 to TRBJ2-7; perhaps D is TRBD1 or TRBD2 (5 bases each). The CDR3 contains 11 residues. Germline loops: CDR1 SGHRS, CDR2 YFSETQ. V was shortened by 6 bases and J by 5 bases, with 9 bases between the two germline ends. CDR3 loop: CASTSGHEQYF. CDR3 DNA: TGCGCCAGCACTTCGGGGCACGAGCAGTACTTC.

This chain links TRBV5-1 with TRBJ2-5; TRBD1 matches at 7 bases. This CDR3 region has 15 residues. The germline V gene encodes CDR1 SGHRS and CDR2 YFSETQ. V lost 4 bases to trimming and J lost 5 bases; unmatched junction nucleotides: 11. CDR3 region: CASSLRGQSVETQYF. DNA for the CDR3: TGCGCCAGCAGCCTTAGGGGGCAATCTGTGGAGACCCAGTACTTC.

Points on this clone: Other DNA variants within this sample encode the same CDR3. The DNA of the CDR3 is TGCGCCAGCAGCTTGGCGGGAGTGGGGGAGACCCAGTACTTC. Its translation is CASSLAGVGETQYF. The chain combines TRBV5-1 with TRBJ2-5, with a tentative D call TRBD2 (6 bases). The CDR3 sequence is 14 residues long. Trimming removed 0 bases at V and 5 bases at J, with 11 bases between. Germline V gene sequence: CDR1 SGHRS, CDR2 YFSETQ.

This chain connects TRBV10-2 to TRBJ2-1; D is possibly TRBD2 (6 bases). Germline lookup yields CDR1 WSHSY and CDR2 SAAADI. V was shortened by 7 bases and J by 4 bases, with 14 bases between the two germline ends. The CDR3 is made up of 14 amino acids. CDR3 DNA sequence: TGCGCCAGCACCCTGAGCGGGCGATACAATGAGCAGTTCTTC. Protein sequence: CASTLSGRYNEQFF.

The rearrangement uses TRBV11-3 and TRBJ2-2, with D hard to call. The CDR3 runs to 14 residues. Germline CDR1 is SGHNT and CDR2 is YENEEA. Between the trimmed V and J ends, which lost 5 bases and 2 bases, there was a span of 9 bases. Here the CDR3 reads CASSTGLNTGELFF. In DNA form, the CDR3 reads TGTGCCAGCAGCACGGGCCTAAACACCGGGGAGCTGTTTTTT.

V and J are TRBV6-1 and TRBJ2-5; D is perhaps TRBD2 (6 bases). This CDR3 region has 14 residues. Germline assignment: CDR1 MNHNS and CDR2 SASEGT. Deletions cut 2 bases from V and 4 bases from J, with 11 bases between. For the CDR3, the DNA is TGTGCCAGCAGTGAATACCGGGAGCTAGAGACCCAGTACTTC. Protein product: CASSEYRELETQYF.

The CDR3 bases are TGCGCCAGCAGCGCCCGGGTCGGGAACACTGAAGCTTTCTTT. It yields the protein CASSARVGNTEAFF. The rearrangement uses TRBV5-1 and TRBJ1-1; D gene unclear. V was trimmed by 4 bases and J by 1 base, leaving 11 bases between them. From germline, CDR1 is SGHRS and CDR2 YFSETQ. The CDR3 has 14 residues.

This clone was seen repeatedly, ten times or more. The chain uses TRBV6-4 and TRBJ1-1; D ambiguous. Trimming pared 3 bases from V and 9 bases from J, leaving 14 bases between. Germline V gives CDR1 MRHNA, CDR2 SNTAGT. This CDR3 is built from 13 residues. The CDR3 DNA reads as TGTGCCAGCAGTGAAGGTGGTGACTCGAAAGCTTTCTTT. Its translation is CASSEGGDSKAFF.

V is TRBV5-5 and J is TRBJ2-6; D not certain. V lost 2 bases and J lost 1, with 4 bases in between. The CDR3 runs 14 residues. Germline CDR1 is SGHKS and CDR2 is YYEKEE (reference sequence). CDR3 DNA sequence: TGTGCCAGCAGCTTCCCTTCTGGGGCCAACGTCCTGACTTTC. Protein product: CASSFPSGANVLTF.

CDR3 region: CASIKTGAGANVLTF. Written as DNA, the CDR3 is TGTGCCAGCATTAAGACAGGGGCTGGGGCCAACGTCCTGACTTTC. This chain uses TRBV28 with TRBJ2-6, with 8 positions matching TRBD1. Per the germline V gene, CDR1 is MDHEN and CDR2 is SYDVKM. There are 15 residues in the CDR3. The junction had 4 bases not matched to a gene; V was cut back by 7 bases and J by 2 bases.

The genes are TRBV28 and TRBJ1-3, with TRBD1 as a possible D gene (6 bases). Trimming cost V 7 bases and J 4 bases, with 17 bases left between them. The CDR3 consists of 15 residues. Germline V gene sequence: CDR1 MDHEN, CDR2 SYDVKM. CDR3 DNA: TGTGCCAGCACCGCGGCCGGGGGCTCGGGAAACACCATATATTTT. It is translated as CASTAAGGSGNTIYF. The variable domain in full, completed from reference TRBV28 and TRBJ1-3, reads DVKVTQSSRYLVKRTGEKVFLECVQDMDHENMFWYRQDPGLGLRLIYFSYDVKMKEKGDIPEGYSVSREKKERFSLILESASTNQTSMYLCASTAAGGSGNTIYFGEGSWLTVV.

This chain links TRBV9 with TRBJ2-7, with TRBD1 matching 7 bases. Per germline, CDR1 SGDLS and CDR2 YYNGEE. The ends lost 0 bases at V and 2 bases at J; junction bases unmatched: 2. The CDR3 is 14 residues long. The CDR3 bases are TGTGCCAGCAGCGTAGCAGGGGGACCCTACGAGCAGTACTTC. As protein: CASSVAGGPYEQYF.

The rearrangement joins TRBV6-6 to TRBJ2-2; tentatively, D is TRBD1 or TRBD2 (5 bases each). The V gene's germline CDR1 is MNHNY and CDR2 SVGAGI (reference sequence). CDR3 size: 14 residues. Between the trimmed V and J ends, which lost 0 bases and 3 bases, there was a span of 5 bases. The CDR3 bases are TGTGCCAGCAGTTACTCGGGACACACCGGGGAGCTGTTTTTT. This codes for CASSYSGHTGELFF.

The CDR3 region is CASSQGVSGSGTDTQYF. The CDR3 nucleotides are TGCGCCAGCAGCCAAGGGGTTAGTGGGAGTGGGACAGATACGCAGTATTTT. The chain carries TRBV4-3 and TRBJ2-3, with D perhaps TRBD2 (5 bases). Germline CDR1 and CDR2: LGHNA and YSLEER. The germline V and J ends were trimmed by 1 base and 3 bases, with 17 bases remaining between them. There are 17 residues in the CDR3.